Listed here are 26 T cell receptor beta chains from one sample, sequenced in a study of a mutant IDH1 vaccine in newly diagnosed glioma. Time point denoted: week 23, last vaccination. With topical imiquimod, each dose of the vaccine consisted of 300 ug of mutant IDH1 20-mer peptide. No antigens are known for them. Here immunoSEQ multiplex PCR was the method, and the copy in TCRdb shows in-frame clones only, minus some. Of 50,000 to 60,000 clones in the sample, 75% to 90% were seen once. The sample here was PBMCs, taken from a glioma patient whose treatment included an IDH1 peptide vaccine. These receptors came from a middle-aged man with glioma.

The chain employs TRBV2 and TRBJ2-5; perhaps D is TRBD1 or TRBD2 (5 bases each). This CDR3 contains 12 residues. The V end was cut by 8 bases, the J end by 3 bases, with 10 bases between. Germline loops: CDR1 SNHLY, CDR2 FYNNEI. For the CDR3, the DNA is TGTGCCAGCCGATGGGGGAAAGAGACCCAGTACTTC. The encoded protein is CASRWGKETQYF.

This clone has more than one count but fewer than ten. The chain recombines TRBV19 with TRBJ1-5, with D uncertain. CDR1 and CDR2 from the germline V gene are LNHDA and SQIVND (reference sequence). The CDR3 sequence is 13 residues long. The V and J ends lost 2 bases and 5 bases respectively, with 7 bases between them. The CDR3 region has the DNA TGTGCCAGTAGTATAATGTGGGATCAGCCCCAGCATTTT. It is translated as CASSIMWDQPQHF.

In nucleotides, the CDR3 is TGTGCCAGCAGCTTAAGACTAGCGGGGGGAACCCAAGAGCAGTTCTTC. This codes for CASSLRLAGGTQEQFF. The chain is built from TRBV7-2 and TRBJ2-1; 13 nucleotides align to TRBD2. The CDR3 length is 16 residues. CDR1 and CDR2 (germline): SGHTA, FQGNSA. Trimming at V came to 2 bases and at J to 10 bases, leaving 8 bases not matched to a gene. Drawing the rest from reference TRBV7-2 and TRBJ2-1, the complete variable domain is GAGVSQSPSNKVTEKGKDVELRCDPISGHTALYWYRQSLGQGLEFLIYFQGNSAPDKSGLPSDRFSAERTGGSVSTLTIQRTQQEDSAVYLCASSLRLAGGTQEQFFGPGTRLTVL.

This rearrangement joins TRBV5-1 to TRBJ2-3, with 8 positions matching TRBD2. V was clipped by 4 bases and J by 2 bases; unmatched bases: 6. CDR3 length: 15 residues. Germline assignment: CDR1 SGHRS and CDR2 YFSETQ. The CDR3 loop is CASSPRRGDTDTQYF. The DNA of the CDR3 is TGCGCCAGCAGCCCCCGGCGGGGGGACACAGATACGCAGTATTTT.

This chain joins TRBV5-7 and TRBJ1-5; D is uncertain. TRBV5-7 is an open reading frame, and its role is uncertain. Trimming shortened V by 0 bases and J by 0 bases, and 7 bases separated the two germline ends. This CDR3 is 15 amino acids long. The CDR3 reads CASSLEGNSNQPQHF. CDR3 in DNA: TGTGCCAGCAGCTTGGAGGGAAATAGCAATCAGCCCCAGCATTTT.

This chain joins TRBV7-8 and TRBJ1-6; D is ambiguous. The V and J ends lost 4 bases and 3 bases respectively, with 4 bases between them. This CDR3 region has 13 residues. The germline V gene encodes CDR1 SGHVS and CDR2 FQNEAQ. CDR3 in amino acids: CASSYIYNSPLHF. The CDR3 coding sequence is TGTGCCAGCAGCTATATCTATAATTCACCCCTCCACTTT.

CDR3 in DNA: TGTGCCAGCAGCTTAGCGGGCGGGAGCAATCAGCCCCAGCATTTT. It is translated as CASSLAGGSNQPQHF. The rearrangement joins TRBV7-8 to TRBJ1-5; D not resolved. Germline V CDR1 and CDR2: SGHVS, FQNEAQ. The CDR3 consists of 15 residues. V was shortened by 0 bases and J by 1 base, with 7 bases between the two germline ends.

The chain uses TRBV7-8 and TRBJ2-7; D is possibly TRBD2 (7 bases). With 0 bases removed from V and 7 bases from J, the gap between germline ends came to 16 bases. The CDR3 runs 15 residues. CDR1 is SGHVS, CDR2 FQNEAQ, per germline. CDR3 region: CASSLAGGPGPEQYF. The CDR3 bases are TGTGCCAGCAGCTTAGCGGGGGGGCCGGGCCCTGAGCAGTACTTC.

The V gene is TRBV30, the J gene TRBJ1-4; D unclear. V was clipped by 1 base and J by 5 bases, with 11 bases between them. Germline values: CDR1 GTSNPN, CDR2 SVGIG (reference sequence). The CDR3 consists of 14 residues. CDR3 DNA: TGTGCCTGGAGTGACGGGCGGGCGAATGAAAAACTGTTTTTT. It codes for CAWSDGRANEKLFF.

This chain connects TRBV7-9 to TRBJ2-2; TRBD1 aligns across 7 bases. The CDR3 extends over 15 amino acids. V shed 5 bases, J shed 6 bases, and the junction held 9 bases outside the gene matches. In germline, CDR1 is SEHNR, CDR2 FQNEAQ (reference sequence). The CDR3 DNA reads TGTGCCAGCAGCCATAGACAGGGAGTCCCCGGGGAGCTGTTTTTT. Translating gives CASSHRQGVPGELFF.

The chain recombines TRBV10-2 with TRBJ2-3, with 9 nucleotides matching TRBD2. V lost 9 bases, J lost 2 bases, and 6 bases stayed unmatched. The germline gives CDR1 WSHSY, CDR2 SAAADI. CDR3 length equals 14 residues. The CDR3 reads CASKRGEHTDTQYF. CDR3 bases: TGCGCCAGTAAGCGGGGGGAACACACAGATACGCAGTATTTT.

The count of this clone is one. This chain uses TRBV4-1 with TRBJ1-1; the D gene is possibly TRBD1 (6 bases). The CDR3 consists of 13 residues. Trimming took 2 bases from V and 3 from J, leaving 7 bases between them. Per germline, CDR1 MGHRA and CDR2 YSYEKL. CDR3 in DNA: TGCGCCAGCAGCCAAAAGGGGGACACTGAAGCTTTCTTT. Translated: CASSQKGDTEAFF.

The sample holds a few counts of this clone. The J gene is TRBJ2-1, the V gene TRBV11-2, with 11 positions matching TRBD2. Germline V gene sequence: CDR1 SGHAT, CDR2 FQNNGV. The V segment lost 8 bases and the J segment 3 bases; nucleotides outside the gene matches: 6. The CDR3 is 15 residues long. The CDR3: CASQPSGGYYNEQFF. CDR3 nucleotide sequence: TGTGCCAGCCAGCCTAGCGGGGGGTACTACAATGAGCAGTTCTTC.

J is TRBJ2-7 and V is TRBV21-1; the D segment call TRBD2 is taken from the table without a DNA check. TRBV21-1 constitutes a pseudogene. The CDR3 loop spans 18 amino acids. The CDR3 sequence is CATLSPRAISGGAFEQYF. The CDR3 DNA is TGTGCCACCCTTAGTCCCCGGGCGATTAGCGGGGGGGCCTTCGAGCAGTACTTC.

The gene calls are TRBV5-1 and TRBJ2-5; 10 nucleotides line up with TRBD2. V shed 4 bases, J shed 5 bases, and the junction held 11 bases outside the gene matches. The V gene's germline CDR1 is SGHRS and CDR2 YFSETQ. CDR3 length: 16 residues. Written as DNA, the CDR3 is TGCGCCAGCAGCGGGAGCGGGGGGGCAGGTGTTGAGACCCAGTACTTC. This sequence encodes CASSGSGGAGVETQYF.

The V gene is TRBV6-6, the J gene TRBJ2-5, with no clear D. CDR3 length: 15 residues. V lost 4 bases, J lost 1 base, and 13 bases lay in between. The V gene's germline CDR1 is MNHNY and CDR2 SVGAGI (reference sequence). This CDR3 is CASSSQSDGQETQYF. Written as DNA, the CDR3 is TGTGCCAGCAGTTCCCAGTCGGACGGCCAAGAGACCCAGTACTTC.

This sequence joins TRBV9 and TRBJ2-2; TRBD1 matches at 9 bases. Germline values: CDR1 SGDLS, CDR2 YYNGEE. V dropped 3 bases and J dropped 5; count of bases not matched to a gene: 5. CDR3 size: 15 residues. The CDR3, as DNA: TGTGCCAGCAGCGCGGGGACAGGGAGAACCGGGGAGCTGTTTTTT. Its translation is CASSAGTGRTGELFF.

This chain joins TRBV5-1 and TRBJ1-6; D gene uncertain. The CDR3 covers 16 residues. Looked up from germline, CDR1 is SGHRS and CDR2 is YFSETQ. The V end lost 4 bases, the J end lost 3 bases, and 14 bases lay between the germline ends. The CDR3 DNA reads TGCGCCAGCAGCCTTGGCGGGGTTCGCTATAATTCACCCCTCCACTTT. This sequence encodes CASSLGGVRYNSPLHF.

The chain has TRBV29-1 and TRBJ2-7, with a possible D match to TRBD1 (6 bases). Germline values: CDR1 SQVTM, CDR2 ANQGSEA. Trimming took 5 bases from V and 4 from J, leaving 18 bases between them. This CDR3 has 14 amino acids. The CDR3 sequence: CSVTQGYSGYEQYF. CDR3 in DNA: TGCAGCGTTACACAGGGTTACTCTGGGTACGAGCAGTACTTC.

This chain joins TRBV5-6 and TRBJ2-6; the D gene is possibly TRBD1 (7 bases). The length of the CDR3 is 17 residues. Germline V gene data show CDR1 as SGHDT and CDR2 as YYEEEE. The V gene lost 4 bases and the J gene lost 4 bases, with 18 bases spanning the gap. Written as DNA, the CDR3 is TGTGCCAGCAGCACCACAGGGGAGGCTTGGGGGGCCAACGTCCTGACTTTC. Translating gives CASSTTGEAWGANVLTF. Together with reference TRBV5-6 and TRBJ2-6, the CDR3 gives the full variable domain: DAGVTQSPTHLIKTRGQQVTLRCSPKSGHDTVSWYQQALGQGPQFIFQYYEEEERQRGNFPDRFSGHQFPNYSSELNVNALLLGDSALYLCASSTTGEAWGANVLTFGAGSRLTVL.

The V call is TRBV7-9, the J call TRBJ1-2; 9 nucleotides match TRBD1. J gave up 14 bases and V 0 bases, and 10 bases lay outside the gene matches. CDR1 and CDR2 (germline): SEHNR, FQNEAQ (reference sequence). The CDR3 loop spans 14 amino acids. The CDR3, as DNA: TGTGCCAGCAGCTTAGCCACAGGGGGCCCCTGGTGGACCTTC. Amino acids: CASSLATGGPWWTF.

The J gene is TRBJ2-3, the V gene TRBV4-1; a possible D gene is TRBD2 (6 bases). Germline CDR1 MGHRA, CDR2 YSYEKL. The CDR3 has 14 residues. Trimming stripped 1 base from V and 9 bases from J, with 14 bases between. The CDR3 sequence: CASSQVFMAGTQYF. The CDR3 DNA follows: TGCGCCAGCAGCCAAGTTTTTATGGCGGGGACGCAGTATTTT.

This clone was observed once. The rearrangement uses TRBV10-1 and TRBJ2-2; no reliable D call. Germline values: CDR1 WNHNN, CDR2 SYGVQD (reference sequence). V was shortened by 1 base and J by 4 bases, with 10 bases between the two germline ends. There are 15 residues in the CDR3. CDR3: CASSEWPKGTGELFF. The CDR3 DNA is TGCGCCAGCAGTGAGTGGCCTAAGGGCACCGGGGAGCTGTTTTTT.

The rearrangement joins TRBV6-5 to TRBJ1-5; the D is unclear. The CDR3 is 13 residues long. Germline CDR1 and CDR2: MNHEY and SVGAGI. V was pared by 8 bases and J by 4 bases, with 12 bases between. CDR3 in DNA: TGTGCCAGCTGCTACGGGGAGAATCAGCCCCAGCATTTT. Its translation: CASCYGENQPQHF.

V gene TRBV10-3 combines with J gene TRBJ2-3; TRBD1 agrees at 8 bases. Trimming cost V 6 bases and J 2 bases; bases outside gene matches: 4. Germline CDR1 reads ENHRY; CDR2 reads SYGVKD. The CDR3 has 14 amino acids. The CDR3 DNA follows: TGTGCCATCAGGACAGGGGCCCTCACAGATACGCAGTATTTT. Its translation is CAIRTGALTDTQYF.

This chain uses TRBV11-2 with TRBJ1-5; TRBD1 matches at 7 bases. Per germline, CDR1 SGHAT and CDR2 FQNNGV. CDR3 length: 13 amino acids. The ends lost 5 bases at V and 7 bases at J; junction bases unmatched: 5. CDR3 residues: CASSLTGDQPQHF. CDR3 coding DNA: TGTGCCAGCAGCCTCACAGGGGACCAGCCCCAGCATTTT.